The entry below describes one T cell receptor beta chain. Its cognate antigen is unknown. This sample was included in a study of CXCR3-negative and CXCR3-positive naive CD8 T cells. Study-wide results and limits: TRBV-TRBJ usage was similar across naive CXCR3 subsets but distinct in memory cells. Once cells were cryopreserved, CXCR3 expression went down partly, and most assays used fresh PBMCs.

The V gene's germline CDR1 is SQVTM and CDR2 ANQGSEA. The CDR3 sequence is 12 residues long. Libraries were UMI-labeled 5' RACE TRB cDNA. TCRdb re-analyzed the 5' RACE reads; it lists each CDR3 protein once, without DNA. Recorded for this sample: about 58,000 distinct CDR3 sequences. The receptor's source is a human donor in good health. Some clones in this sample may be carry-over from other donors' samples. Sequencing input: naive CXCR3- CD8+ T cells from blood. The subset here: CD45RO-CCR7+CD27+CD95- naive CD8+ T cells lacking CXCR3 (TNR3-). The chain joins TRBV29-1 to TRBJ2-4; without DNA, the TCRdb call of TRBD2 cannot be checked. CDR3 in amino acids: CSRELAKNIQYF.